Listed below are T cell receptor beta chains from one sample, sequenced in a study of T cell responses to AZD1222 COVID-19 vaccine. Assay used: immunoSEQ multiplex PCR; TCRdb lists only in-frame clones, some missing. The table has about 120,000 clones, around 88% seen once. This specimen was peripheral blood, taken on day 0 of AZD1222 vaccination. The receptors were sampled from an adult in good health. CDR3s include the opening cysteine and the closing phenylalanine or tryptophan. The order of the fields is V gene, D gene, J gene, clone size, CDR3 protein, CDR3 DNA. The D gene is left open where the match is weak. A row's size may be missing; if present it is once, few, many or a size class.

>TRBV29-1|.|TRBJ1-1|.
CSALRVANTEAFF
TGCAGCGCGTTGAGGGTAGCGAACACTGAAGCTTTCTTT
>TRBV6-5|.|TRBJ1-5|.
CASRYRGPNQPQHF
TGTGCCAGCAGGTACCGAGGGCCCAATCAGCCCCAGCATTTT
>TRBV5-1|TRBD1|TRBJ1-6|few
CASSPGTASWSSYNSPLHF
TGCGCCAGCAGCCCCGGGACAGCAAGCTGGAGCTCCTATAATTCACCCCTCCACTTT
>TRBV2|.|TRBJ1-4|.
CASRAQGSSSEKLFF
TGTGCCAGCAGGGCTCAGGGGTCTTCGAGCGAAAAACTGTTTTTT
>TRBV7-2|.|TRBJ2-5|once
CASARTNQETQYF
TGTGCCAGCGCCCGGACAAACCAAGAGACCCAGTACTTC
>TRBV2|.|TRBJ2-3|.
CASSGPFTDTQYF
TGTGCCAGCAGTGGGCCTTTCACAGATACGCAGTATTTT
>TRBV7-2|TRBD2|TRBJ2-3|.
CASSLAGTSGVTDTQYF
TGTGCCAGCAGCTTAGCGGGTACTAGCGGGGTTACAGATACGCAGTATTTT
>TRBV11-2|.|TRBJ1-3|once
CASSLEGVAGNTIYF
TGTGCCAGCAGCTTAGAAGGGGTAGCTGGAAACACCATATATTTT
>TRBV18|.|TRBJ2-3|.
CASSPPVLTDTQYF
TGTGCCAGCTCACCCCCCGTGTTGACAGATACGCAGTATTTT
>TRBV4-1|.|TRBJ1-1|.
CASSQGQGPGTEAFF
TGCGCCAGCAGCCAAGGTCAGGGGCCTGGCACTGAAGCTTTCTTT
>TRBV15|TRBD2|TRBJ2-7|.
CATSRDPSGGYEQYF
TGTGCCACCAGCAGAGACCCTAGCGGGGGGTACGAGCAGTACTTC
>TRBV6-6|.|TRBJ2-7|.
CASSYSDRPSYF
TGTGCCAGCAGTTACTCAGACAGACCCTCGTACTTC
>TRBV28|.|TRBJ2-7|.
CASSPGRTTAYEQYF
TGTGCCAGCAGCCCAGGACGGACAACCGCCTACGAGCAGTACTTC
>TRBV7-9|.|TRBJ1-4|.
CASSYRRTAEKLFF
TGTGCCAGCAGCTACCGCCGGACAGCCGAAAAACTGTTTTTT
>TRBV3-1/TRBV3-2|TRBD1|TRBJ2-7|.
CASSHRDRVYEQYF
TGTGCCAGCAGCCACCGGGACAGGGTCTACGAGCAGTACTTC
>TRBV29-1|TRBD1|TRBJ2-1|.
CSVELKQGFHYNEQFF
TGCAGCGTTGAACTAAAACAGGGGTTTCACTACAATGAGCAGTTCTTC
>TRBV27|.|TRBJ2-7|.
CASSLKKSYEQYF
TGTGCCAGCAGTTTAAAGAAGTCCTACGAGCAGTACTTC
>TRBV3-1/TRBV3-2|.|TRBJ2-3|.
CASSQDLGTRDTQYF
TGTGCCAGCAGCCAAGATCTAGGGACTCGAGATACGCAGTATTTT
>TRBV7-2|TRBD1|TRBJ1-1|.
CASSADRVNTEAFF
TGTGCCAGCAGCGCGGACAGGGTAAACACTGAAGCTTTCTTT
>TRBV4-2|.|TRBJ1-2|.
CASSQDMSPEWAGYGYTF
TGTGCCAGCAGCCAAGATATGAGTCCGGAGTGGGCGGGCTATGGCTACACCTTC
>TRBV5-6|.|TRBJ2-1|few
CASSLDRGSSYNEQFF
TGTGCCAGCAGCTTGGATCGGGGAAGCTCCTACAATGAGCAGTTCTTC
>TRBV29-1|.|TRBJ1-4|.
CPPLPGDIF
TGCCCACCCCTTCCCGGAGACATCTTT
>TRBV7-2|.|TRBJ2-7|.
CASSPRRVYEQYF
TGTGCCAGCAGCCCTAGAAGGGTCTACGAGCAGTACTTC
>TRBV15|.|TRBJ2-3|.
CATSRDLMNSGKDTQYF
TGTGCCACCAGCAGAGATTTAATGAACAGTGGAAAGGATACGCAGTATTTT
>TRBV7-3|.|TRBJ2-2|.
CASSLRTGELFF
TGTGCCAGCAGCTTACGGACCGGGGAGCTGTTTTTT
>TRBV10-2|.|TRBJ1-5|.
CASTSGVGNQPQHF
TGCGCCAGCACGTCAGGGGTGGGGAATCAGCCCCAGCATTTT
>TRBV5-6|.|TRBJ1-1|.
CASTDSGAGTEAFF
TGTGCCAGCACCGACTCGGGGGCGGGAACTGAAGCTTTCTTT
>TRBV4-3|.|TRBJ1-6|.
CASSQYRENSPLHF
TGCGCCAGCAGCCAGTACAGGGAAAATTCACCCCTCCACTTT
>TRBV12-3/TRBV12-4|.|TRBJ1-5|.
CASRTDSNQPQHF
TGTGCCAGCAGGACGGATAGCAATCAGCCCCAGCATTTT
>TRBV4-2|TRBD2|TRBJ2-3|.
CASSQEGGGTDTQYF
TGTGCCAGCAGCCAAGAGGGGGGGGGCACAGATACGCAGTATTTT
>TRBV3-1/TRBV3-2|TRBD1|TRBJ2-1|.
CASSFAPRTGNEQFF
TGTGCCAGCAGCTTCGCCCCCCGGACAGGCAATGAGCAGTTCTTC
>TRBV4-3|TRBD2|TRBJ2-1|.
CASSQELAGGKSSYNEQFF
TGCGCCAGCAGCCAAGAACTAGCGGGGGGAAAAAGCTCCTACAATGAGCAGTTCTTC
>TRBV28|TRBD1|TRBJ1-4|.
CASRTGQGIEKLFF
TGTGCCAGCAGGACGGGACAGGGGATCGAAAAACTGTTTTTT
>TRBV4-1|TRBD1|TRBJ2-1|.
CASSQTGDEQFF
TGCGCCAGCAGCCAGACAGGGGATGAGCAGTTCTTC
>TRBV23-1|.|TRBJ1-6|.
CASSQSREGSYNSPLHF
TGCGCCAGCAGTCAATCAAGGGAAGGCTCCTATAATTCACCCCTCCACTTT
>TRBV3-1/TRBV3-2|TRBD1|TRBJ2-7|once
CASRQTGGSYEQYF
TGTGCCAGCAGACAAACAGGGGGCTCCTACGAGCAGTACTTC
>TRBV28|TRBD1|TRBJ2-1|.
CASTVVTGVNNEQFF
TGTGCCAGCACCGTGGTCACAGGGGTAAACAATGAGCAGTTCTTC
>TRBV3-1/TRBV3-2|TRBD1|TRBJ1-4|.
CASSQGTGALFIEKLFF
TGTGCCAGCAGCCAAGGGACAGGGGCTCTCTTCATTGAAAAACTGTTTTTT
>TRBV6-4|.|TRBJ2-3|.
CASSDTGEITDTQYF
TGTGCCAGCAGTGATACGGGGGAGATCACAGATACGCAGTATTTT
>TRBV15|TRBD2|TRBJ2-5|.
CATSGLARQETQYF
TGTGCCACCTCCGGACTAGCGCGTCAAGAGACCCAGTACTTC
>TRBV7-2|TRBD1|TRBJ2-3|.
CASSLVGGQGSDTQYF
TGTGCCAGCAGCTTAGTGGGGGGACAGGGGTCAGATACGCAGTATTTT
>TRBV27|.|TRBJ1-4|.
CASSLLGPTTNEKLFF
TGTGCCAGCAGTTTATTAGGGCCCACTACTAATGAAAAACTGTTTTTT
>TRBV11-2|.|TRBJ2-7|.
CASSFEAGDYEQYF
TGTGCCAGCAGCTTTGAGGCAGGGGACTACGAGCAGTACTTC
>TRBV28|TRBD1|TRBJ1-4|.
CASRTTTGAVSF
TGTGCCAGCAGGACCACGACAGGGGCCGTCAGTTTT
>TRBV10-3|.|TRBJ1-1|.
CAIKPRGSGGDTEAFF
TGTGCCATCAAACCAAGGGGCAGCGGGGGAGACACTGAAGCTTTCTTT
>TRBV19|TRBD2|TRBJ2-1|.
CASSTLLPSGGSNEQFF
TGTGCCAGTAGTACACTCCTCCCTAGCGGGGGTTCCAATGAGCAGTTCTTC
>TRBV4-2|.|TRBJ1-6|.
CASSQDQGSVSYNSPLHF
TGTGCCAGCAGCCAAGACCAGGGGTCCGTTTCCTATAATTCACCCCTCCACTTT
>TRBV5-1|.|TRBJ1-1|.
CASSPFQNTEAFF
TGCGCCAGCAGCCCCTTCCAGAACACTGAAGCTTTCTTT